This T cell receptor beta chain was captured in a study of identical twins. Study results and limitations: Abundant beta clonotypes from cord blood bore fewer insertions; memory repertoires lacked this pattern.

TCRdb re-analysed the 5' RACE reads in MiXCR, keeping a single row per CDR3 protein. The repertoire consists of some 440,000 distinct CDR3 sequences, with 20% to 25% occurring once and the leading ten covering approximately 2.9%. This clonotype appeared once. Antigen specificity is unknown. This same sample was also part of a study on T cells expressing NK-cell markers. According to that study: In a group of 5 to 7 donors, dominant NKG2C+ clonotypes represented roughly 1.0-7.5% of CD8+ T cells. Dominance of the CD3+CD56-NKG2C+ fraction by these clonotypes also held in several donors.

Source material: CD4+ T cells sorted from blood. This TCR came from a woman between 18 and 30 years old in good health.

The CDR3 bases are TGTGCCAGCAGTGCCCGGGGCCGACCTGAAGCTTTCTTT. The encoded protein is CASSARGRPEAFF. V gene TRBV25-1 combines with J gene TRBJ1-1; TRBD1 might be the D (5 bases). V was cut by 4 bases and J by 6 bases, with 12 bases left in between. This CDR3 contains 13 residues. Germline V gene sequence: CDR1 MGHDK, CDR2 SYGVNS.